This paragraph reports one T cell receptor (beta chain). The data belong to a study of patients and donors after allogeneic stem cell transplantation. The CDR3 totals 13 residues. Germline CDR1 is LNHNV and CDR2 is YYDKDF (reference sequence). V lost 3 bases and J lost 0, with 3 bases in between. TCRdb reprocessed the RT-PCR reads with MiXCR, giving one entry per CDR3 protein. The sample contains about 230,000 distinct CDR3 sequences, 13% to 15% of which appear only once. Material for sequencing was blood, either unsorted or a sorted T cell fraction (not recorded which). The sequence derives from a human donor who was either an allogeneic HSCT recipient or a stem cell or donor lymphocyte infusion donor (not recorded which). It is not recorded whose cells these are; they may come from a transplant donor. This rearrangement joins TRBV15 to TRBJ1-3; unclear D gene. The CDR3 region is CATSRGSGNTIYF. For the CDR3, the DNA is TGTGCCACCAGCAGGGGCTCTGGAAACACCATATATTTT.